This T cell receptor (beta chain) is from a study of OX40 agonist ivuxolimab in advanced cancers. Study-level background: Recorded diagnoses for dose-escalation patients were hepatocellular carcinoma, melanoma, renal cell or head and neck cancer. It was permissible to have had prior anti-PD-1, anti-PD-L1 or anti-CTLA-4 therapy, and 40% had some.

Details on this clone: The same CDR3 is also encoded by other DNA sequences in this sample.

Libraries were prepared by immunoSEQ multiplex PCR; TCRdb keeps only in-frame clonotypes and omits some of them. Of 45,000 or so clones listed, about 88% were seen once; the top ten hold about 1%. V lost 7 bases, J lost 0 bases, and 11 bases lay in between. Germline loops: CDR1 LNHDA, CDR2 SQIVND (reference sequence). The CDR3 has 14 residues. This receptor was identified in an adult with an advanced solid tumor such as melanoma, head and neck, liver or kidney cancer. The chain joins TRBV19 to TRBJ2-3; no reliable D call. The starting material was CD4+ or CD8+ T cells sorted from blood, obtained in a trial of the OX40 agonist ivuxolimab. The CDR3 reads CASMSDRSTDTQYF. Here the CDR3 DNA reads TGTGCCAGTATGTCTGATAGAAGCACAGATACGCAGTATTTT.